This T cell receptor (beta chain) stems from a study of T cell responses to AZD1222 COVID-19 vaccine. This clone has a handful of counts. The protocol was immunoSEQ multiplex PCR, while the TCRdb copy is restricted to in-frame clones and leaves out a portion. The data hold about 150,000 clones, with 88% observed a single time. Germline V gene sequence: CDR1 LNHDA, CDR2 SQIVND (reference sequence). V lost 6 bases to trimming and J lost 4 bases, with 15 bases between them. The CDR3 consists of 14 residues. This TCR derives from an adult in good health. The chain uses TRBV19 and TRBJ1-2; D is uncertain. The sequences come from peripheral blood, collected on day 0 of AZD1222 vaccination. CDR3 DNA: TGTGCCAGTAGGCTTGGTGAGGTTGCCTATGGCTACACCTTC. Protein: CASRLGEVAYGYTF.